This entry concerns a single T cell receptor (beta chain). Its antigen remains unidentified. Base qualities are not provided; no much larger clone lies one nucleotide away. The record originates from a study of graft-versus-host responses after intestinal transplantation (dated by TCRdb to the early 2020s). About the investigation overall: The transplants that recipients got were multivisceral, liver-intestinal, or isolated intestinal. Samples from three later patients were sequenced in-house on an Illumina MiSeq with MiXCR processing rather than by the commercial service. Bulk TCR-beta CDR3 sequencing was used to track graft-versus-host and host-versus-graft alloreactive T cell clones in the graft, circulation and bone marrow after intestinal transplantation. Alloreactive clones were identified by sequencing pre-transplant mixed lymphocyte reaction products and comparing these products with unstimulated pre-transplant donor and recipient T cells. Of the roughly 24 intestinal transplant recipients enrolled in the cohort, one of whom was a retransplant, a few patients without pretransplant specimens were excluded. A peak of at least 4% donor T cells among recipient peripheral blood mononuclear cells was the definition used for donor T cell macrochimerism. Every recipient was given anti-thymocyte globulin induction, followed by around three years of maintenance tacrolimus and steroids.

Points the paper makes about the study in general: GvH clones were detected in recipient bone marrow, and some of these GvH clones were observed earlier in ileal mucosa or blood, consistent with an intestinal mucosal origin. In patients with donor T cell macrochimerism, the allografts had high GvH to HvG T cell clonal ratios. Early after transplant, peak levels of circulating GvH clones were associated with declines in HvG clones. Conclusions were limited by the relatively low number and heterogeneity of intestinal transplant patients.

Spanning cysteine to phenylalanine, the CDR3 consists of 15 amino acids. Just the 45-base CDR3 DNA is kept, in frame starting at base 1. CDR1 and CDR2, per the germline V gene, are SGHRS and YFSETQ. Compared with germline, V lacks 0 bases and J lacks 4 bases; bases without a gene match: 5. The intended sense of this specimen's time point label: cells obtained before transplantation from donor or recipient. CD3+CD4+ and CD3+CD8+ populations were FACS-sorted from unstimulated pre-transplant donor and recipient cells taken from spleen or lymph nodes. Library creation used the immunoSEQ multiplex PCR assay. In most patients, genomic DNA was isolated using the Qiagen DNeasy Blood and Tissue Kit and sent frozen to Adaptive Biotechnologies for TCR sequencing. Adaptive Biotechnologies carried out high-throughput TCR-beta CDR3 sequencing of genomic DNA for most patients. In the original analysis: Adaptive's ImmunoSEQ software supplied the TCR sequencing data for about 18 patients, while MiXCR and VDJtools were used to process a few other patients. CD4 versus CD8 sorting errors were corrected by removing sequences found in both subsets at a frequency ratio below 5:1. CDR3 nucleotide sequences shared between donor and recipient were removed because the origin of such sequences could not be assigned. Alloreactive clones required at least 2-fold expansion over unstimulated cells and minimum CFSE-low frequency of 0.002% (template counts) or 0.001% (read counts). Clones detected in sequenced pre-transplant spleen, lymph node, or MLR CFSE-low populations of the donor or recipient were defined as mappable. The cumulative frequency of alloreactive clones was calculated as a percentage of all sequences, weighted by copy number. Imported from immuneACCESS, the table was reduced by TCRdb to in-frame sequences with V and J called. These copies leave out some clones; in studies compared against another copy, an unresolved V gene accounts for under half, and the cause of the remainder is not known. Clonal size and the V and J genes are those of that table, whereas D and trimming came from the DNA. This sample comprises roughly 99,000 clones, approximately 88% of them detected only once. Clones ranked in the top ten supply 0.6% to 0.8% of the sample.

The sequencing used unstimulated CD4+ T cells sorted from spleen or lymph node cells, collected before transplant. This chain is built from TRBV5-1 and TRBJ2-7, and 9 bases in between align with TRBD2. This receptor was obtained from a human donor who was the organ donor for an intestinal transplant. The CDR3 reads CASSLEIAGVYEQYF. The nucleotide sequence is TGCGCCAGCAGCTTGGAAATAGCGGGAGTGTACGAGCAGTACTTC.